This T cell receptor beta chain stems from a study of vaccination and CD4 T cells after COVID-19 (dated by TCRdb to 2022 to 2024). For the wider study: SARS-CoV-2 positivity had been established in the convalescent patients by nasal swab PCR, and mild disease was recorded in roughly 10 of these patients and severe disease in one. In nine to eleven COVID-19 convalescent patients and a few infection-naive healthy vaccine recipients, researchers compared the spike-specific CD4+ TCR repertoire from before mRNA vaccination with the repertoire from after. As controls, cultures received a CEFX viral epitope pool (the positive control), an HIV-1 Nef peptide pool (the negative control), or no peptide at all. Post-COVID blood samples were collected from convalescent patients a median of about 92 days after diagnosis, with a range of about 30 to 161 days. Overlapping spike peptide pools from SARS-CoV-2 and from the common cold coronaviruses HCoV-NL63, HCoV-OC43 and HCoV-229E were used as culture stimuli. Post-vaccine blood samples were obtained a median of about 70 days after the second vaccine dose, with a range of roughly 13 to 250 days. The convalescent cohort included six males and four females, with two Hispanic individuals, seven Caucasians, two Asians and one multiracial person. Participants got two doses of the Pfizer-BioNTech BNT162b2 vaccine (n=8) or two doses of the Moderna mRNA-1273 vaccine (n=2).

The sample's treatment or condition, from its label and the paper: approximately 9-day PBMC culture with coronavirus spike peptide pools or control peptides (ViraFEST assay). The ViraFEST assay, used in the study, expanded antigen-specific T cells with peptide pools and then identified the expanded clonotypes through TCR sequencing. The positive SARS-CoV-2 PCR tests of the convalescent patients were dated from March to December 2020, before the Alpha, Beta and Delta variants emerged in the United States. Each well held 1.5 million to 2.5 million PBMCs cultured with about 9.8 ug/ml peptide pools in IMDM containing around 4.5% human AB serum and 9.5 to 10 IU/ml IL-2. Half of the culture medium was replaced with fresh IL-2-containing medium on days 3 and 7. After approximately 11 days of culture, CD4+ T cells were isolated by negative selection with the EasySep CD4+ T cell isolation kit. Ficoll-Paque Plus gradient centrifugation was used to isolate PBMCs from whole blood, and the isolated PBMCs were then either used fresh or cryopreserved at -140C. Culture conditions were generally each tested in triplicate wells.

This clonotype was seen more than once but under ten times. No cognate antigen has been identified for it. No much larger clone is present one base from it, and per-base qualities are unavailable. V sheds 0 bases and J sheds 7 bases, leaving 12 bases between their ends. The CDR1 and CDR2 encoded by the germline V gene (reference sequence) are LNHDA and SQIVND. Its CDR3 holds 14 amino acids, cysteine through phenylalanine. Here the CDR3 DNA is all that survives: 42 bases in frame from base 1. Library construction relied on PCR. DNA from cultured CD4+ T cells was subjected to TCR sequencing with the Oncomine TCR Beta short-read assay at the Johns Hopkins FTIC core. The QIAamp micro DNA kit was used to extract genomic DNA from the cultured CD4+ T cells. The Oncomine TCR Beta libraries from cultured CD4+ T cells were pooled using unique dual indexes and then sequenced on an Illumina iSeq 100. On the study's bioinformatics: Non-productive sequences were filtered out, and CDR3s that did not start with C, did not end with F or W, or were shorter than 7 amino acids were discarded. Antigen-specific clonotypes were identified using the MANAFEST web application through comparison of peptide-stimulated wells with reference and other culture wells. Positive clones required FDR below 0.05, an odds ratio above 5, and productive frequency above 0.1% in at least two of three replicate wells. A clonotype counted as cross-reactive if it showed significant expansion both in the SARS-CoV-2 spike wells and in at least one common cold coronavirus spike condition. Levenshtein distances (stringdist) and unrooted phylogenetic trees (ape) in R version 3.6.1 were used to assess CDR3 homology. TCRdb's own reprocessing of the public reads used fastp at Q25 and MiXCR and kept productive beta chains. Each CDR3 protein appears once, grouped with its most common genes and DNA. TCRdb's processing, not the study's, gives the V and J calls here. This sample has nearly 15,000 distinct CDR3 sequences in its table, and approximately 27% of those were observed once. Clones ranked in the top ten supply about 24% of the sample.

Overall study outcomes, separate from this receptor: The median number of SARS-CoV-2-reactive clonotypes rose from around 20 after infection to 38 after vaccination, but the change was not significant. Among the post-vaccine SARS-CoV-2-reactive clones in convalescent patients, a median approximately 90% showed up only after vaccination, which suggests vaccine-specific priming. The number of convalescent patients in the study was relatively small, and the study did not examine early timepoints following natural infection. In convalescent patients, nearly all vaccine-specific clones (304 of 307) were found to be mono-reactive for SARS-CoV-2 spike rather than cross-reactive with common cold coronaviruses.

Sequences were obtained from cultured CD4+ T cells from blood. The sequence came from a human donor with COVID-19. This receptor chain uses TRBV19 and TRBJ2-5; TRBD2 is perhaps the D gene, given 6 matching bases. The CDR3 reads CASSIDGGKVTQYF. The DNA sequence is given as TGTGCCAGTAGTATAGACGGAGGGAAGGTGACCCAGTACTTC.